This T cell receptor (beta chain) was documented in a study of blood T cell repertoires in COVID-19. Sequenced by immunoSEQ multiplex PCR; TCRdb stores in-frame clones only, minus some. The table includes 250,000 to 350,000 clones, roughly 85% detected once. This clonotype originated in a woman aged 30 to 39 who had recovered from COVID-19. The specimen sequenced was PBMCs or T cells enriched from blood (not recorded which).

The CDR3 sequence: CASGRQGYEQYF. The DNA for the CDR3 is TGTGCCAGCGGAAGACAGGGGTACGAGCAGTACTTC. V gene TRBV27 combines with J gene TRBJ2-7, with 8 positions matching TRBD1. Per the germline V gene, CDR1 is MNHEY and CDR2 is SMNVEV (reference sequence). J lost 4 bases, V lost 8 bases, and 4 bases had no gene match. This CDR3 is 12 amino acids long.